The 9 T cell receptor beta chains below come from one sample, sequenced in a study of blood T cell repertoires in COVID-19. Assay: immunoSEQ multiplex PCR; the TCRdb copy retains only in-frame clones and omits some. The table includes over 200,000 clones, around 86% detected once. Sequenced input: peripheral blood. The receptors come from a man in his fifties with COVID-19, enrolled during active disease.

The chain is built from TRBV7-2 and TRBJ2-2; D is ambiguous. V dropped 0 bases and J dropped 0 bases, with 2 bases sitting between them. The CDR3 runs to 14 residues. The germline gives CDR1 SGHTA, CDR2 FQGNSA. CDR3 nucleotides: TGTGCCAGCAGCTTAGCTACGAACACCGGGGAGCTGTTTTTT. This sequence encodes CASSLATNTGELFF. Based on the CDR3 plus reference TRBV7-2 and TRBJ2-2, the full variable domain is GAGVSQSPSNKVTEKGKDVELRCDPISGHTALYWYRQSLGQGLEFLIYFQGNSAPDKSGLPSDRFSAERTGGSVSTLTIQRTQQEDSAVYLCASSLATNTGELFFGEGSRLTVL.

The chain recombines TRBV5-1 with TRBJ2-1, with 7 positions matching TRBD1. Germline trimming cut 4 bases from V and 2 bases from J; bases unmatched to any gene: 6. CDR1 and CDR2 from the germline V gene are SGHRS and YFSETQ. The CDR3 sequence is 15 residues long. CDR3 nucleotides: TGCGCCAGCAGCCCACAGGGGCAAGCCTACAATGAGCAGTTCTTC. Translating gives CASSPQGQAYNEQFF.

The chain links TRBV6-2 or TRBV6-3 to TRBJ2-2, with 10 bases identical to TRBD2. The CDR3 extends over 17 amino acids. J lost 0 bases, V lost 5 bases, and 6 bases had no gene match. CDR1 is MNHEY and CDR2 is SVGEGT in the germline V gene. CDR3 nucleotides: TGTGCCAGCAGTCTCCCTAGCGGGGGCGCGAACACCGGGGAGCTGTTTTTT. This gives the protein CASSLPSGGANTGELFF.

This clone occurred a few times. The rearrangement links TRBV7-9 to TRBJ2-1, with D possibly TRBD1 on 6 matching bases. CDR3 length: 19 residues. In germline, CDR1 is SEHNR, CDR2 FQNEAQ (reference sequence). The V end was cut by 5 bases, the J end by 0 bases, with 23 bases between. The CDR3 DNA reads TGTGCCAGCAGCCCTCGGCCGAGGGGGTCCTCATTCTCCTACAATGAGCAGTTCTTC. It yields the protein CASSPRPRGSSFSYNEQFF.

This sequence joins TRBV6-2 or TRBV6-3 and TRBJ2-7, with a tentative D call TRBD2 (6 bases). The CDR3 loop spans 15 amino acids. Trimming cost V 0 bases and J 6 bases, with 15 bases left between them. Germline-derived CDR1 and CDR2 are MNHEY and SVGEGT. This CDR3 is CASSYSTGETFEQYF. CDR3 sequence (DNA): TGTGCCAGCAGTTACTCAACGGGAGAGACGTTCGAGCAGTACTTC.

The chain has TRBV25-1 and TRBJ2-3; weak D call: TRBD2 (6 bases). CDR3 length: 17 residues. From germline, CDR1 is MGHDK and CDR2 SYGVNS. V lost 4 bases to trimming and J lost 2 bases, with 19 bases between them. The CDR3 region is CASSVVGGGSDTDTQYF. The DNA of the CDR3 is TGTGCCAGCAGTGTCGTGGGAGGCGGTAGCGACACAGATACGCAGTATTTT. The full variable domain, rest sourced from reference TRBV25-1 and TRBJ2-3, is EADIYQTPRYLVIGTGKKITLECSQTMGHDKMYWYQQDPGMELHLIHYSYGVNSTEKGDLSSESTVSRIRTEHFPLTLESARPSHTSQYLCASSVVGGGSDTDTQYFGPGTRLTVL.

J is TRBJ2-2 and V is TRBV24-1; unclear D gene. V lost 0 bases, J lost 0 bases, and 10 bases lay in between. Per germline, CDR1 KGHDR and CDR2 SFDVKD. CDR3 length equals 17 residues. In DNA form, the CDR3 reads TGTGCCACCAGTGATTTGGGCGTCAGGCCGAACACCGGGGAGCTGTTTTTT. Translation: CATSDLGVRPNTGELFF.

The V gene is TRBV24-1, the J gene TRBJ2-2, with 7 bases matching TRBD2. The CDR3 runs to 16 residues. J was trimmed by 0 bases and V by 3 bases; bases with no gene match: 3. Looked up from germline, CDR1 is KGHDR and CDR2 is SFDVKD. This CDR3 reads CATSDPGGSNTGELFF. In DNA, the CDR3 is TGTGCCACCAGTGATCCGGGGGGTTCGAACACCGGGGAGCTGTTTTTT.

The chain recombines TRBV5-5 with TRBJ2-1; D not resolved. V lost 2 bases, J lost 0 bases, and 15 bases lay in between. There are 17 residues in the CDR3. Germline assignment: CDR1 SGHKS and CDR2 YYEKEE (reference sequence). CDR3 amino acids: CASSFNFGSSSYNEQFF. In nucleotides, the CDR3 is TGTGCCAGCAGCTTTAATTTTGGTTCGAGCTCCTACAATGAGCAGTTCTTC.